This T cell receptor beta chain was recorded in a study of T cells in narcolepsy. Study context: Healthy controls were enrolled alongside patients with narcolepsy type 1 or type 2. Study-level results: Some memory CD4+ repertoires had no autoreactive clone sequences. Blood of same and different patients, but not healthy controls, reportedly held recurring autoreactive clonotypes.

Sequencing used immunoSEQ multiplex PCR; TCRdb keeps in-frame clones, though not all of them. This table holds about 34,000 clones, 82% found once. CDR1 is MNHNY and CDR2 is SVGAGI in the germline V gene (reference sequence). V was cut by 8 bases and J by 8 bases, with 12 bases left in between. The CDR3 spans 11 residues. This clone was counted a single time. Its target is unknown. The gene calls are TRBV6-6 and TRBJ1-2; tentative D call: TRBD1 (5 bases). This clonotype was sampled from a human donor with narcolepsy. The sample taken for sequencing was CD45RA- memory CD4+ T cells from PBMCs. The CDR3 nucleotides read TGTGCCAGCTGGAGCGGGGGAGGCTACACCTTC. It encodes CASWSGGGYTF.